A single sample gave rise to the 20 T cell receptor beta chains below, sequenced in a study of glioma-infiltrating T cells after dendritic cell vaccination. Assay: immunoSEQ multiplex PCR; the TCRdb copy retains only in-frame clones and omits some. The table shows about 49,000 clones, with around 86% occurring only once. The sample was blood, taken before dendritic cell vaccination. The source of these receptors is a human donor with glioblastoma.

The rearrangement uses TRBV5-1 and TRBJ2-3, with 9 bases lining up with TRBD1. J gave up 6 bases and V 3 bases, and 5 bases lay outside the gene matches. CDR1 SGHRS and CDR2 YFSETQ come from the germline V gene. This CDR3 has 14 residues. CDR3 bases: TGCGCCAGCAGCTCCTGGACAGGGGAGGATACGCAGTATTTT. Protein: CASSSWTGEDTQYF.

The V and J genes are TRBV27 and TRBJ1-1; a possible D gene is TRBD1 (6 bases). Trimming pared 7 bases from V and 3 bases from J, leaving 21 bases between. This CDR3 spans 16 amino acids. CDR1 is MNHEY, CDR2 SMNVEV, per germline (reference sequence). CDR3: CASTHHRGGWDTEAFF. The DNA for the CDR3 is TGTGCCAGCACTCACCACCGTGGGGGCTGGGACACTGAAGCTTTCTTT.

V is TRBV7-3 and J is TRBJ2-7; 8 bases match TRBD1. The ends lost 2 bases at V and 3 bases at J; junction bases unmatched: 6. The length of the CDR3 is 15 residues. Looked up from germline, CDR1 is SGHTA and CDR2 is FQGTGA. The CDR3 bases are TGTGCCAGCAGCTTATTGCAGGGGGCTGTCTACGAGCAGTACTTC. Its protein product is CASSLLQGAVYEQYF.

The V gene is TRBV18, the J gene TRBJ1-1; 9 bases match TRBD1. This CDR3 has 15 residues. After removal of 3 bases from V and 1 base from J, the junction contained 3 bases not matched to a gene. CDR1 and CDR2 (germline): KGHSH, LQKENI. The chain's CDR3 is CASSPRDRENTEAFF. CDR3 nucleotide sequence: TGTGCCAGCTCACCCCGGGACAGGGAGAACACTGAAGCTTTCTTT.

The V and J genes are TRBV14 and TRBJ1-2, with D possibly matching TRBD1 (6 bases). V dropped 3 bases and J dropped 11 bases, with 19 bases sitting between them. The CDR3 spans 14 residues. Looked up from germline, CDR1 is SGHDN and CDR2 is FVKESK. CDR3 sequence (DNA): TGTGCCAGCAGCCAGTCGACAGGACGATCAGGGTACACCTTC. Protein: CASSQSTGRSGYTF.

The CDR3 protein is CASSSEGGLTNEKLFF. CDR3 in DNA: TGCGCCAGCAGTTCGGAGGGAGGGCTAACTAATGAAAAACTGTTTTTT. V gene TRBV5-1 combines with J gene TRBJ1-4, with D unclear. This CDR3 is built from 16 residues. Germline loops: CDR1 SGHRS, CDR2 YFSETQ. V shed 5 bases and J shed 1 base, with 15 bases lying between them. The whole variable domain, remainder taken from reference TRBV5-1 and TRBJ1-4, is KAGVTQTPRYLIKTRGQQVTLSCSPISGHRSVSWYQQTPGQGLQFLFEYFSETQRNKGNFPGRFSGRQFSNSRSEMNVSTLELGDSALYLCASSSEGGLTNEKLFFGSGTQLSVL.

DNA of the CDR3: TGTGCCATCGGGGACAGGGTAAACATTCAGTACTTC. This codes for CAIGDRVNIQYF. V usage is TRBV10-3 and J usage is TRBJ2-4, with TRBD1 matching 9 bases. After removal of 8 bases from V and 6 bases from J, the junction contained 2 bases not matched to a gene. CDR1 is ENHRY, CDR2 SYGVKD, per germline. The CDR3 sequence is 12 residues long.

The CDR3 protein is CASSFDRAAAFF. CDR3 in DNA: TGTGCCAGCAGCTTCGACAGGGCCGCGGCTTTCTTT. The chain joins TRBV7-9 to TRBJ1-1; 7 nucleotides align to TRBD1. Unmatched junction bases numbered 6, after V lost 3 bases and J lost 11 bases. In germline, CDR1 is SEHNR, CDR2 FQNEAQ (reference sequence). CDR3 length: 12 residues.

The CDR3 sequence is CASTTGMYRTDTQYF. For the CDR3, the DNA is TGTGCCAGCACCACCGGGATGTATAGGACAGATACGCAGTATTTT. This chain links TRBV11-2 with TRBJ2-3; tentatively, D is TRBD2 (5 bases). The germline gives CDR1 SGHAT, CDR2 FQNNGV. V lost 7 bases to trimming and J lost 3 bases, with 17 bases between them. CDR3 length: 15 amino acids.

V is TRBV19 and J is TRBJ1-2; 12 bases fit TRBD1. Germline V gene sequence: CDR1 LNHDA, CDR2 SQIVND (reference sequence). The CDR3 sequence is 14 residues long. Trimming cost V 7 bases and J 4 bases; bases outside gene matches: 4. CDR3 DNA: TGTGCCAGTACCCGGGACAGGGGGCTCTATGGCTACACCTTC. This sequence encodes CASTRDRGLYGYTF.

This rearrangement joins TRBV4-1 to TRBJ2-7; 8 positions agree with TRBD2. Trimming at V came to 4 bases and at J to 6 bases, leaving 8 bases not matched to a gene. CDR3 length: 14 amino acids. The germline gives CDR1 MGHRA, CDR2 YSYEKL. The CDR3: CASSPMGLGGEQYF. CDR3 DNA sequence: TGCGCCAGCAGCCCGATGGGACTAGGAGGCGAGCAGTACTTC.

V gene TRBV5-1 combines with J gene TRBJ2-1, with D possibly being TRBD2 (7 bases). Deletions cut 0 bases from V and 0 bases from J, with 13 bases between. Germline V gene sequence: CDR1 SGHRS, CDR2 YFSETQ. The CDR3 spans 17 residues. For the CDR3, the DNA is TGCGCCAGCAGCTTGGGGATCGGGGGGCTCTCCTACAATGAGCAGTTCTTC. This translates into CASSLGIGGLSYNEQFF.

The chain's CDR3 is CASSHPRGAQDTEAFF. The CDR3 region has the DNA TGCGCCAGCAGTCACCCGCGGGGGGCCCAGGACACTGAAGCTTTCTTT. The chain is built from TRBV23-1 and TRBJ1-1; the D gene is possibly TRBD1 (6 bases). TRBV23-1 is an ORF; its function is uncertain. V lost 3 bases and J lost 3, with 17 bases in between. This CDR3 is built from 16 residues.

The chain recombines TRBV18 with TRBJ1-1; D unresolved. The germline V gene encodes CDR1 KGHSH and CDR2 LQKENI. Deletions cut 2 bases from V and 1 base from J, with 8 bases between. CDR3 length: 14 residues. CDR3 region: CASSPIGRNTEAFF. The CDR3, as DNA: TGTGCCAGCTCACCAATAGGGAGGAACACTGAAGCTTTCTTT.

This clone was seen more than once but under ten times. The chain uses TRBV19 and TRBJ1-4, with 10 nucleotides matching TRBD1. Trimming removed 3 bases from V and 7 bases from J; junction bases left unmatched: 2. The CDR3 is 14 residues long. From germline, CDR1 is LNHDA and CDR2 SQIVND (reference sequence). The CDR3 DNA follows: TGTGCCAGTAGTATTGGGACAGGGGCTGAAAAACTGTTTTTT. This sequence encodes CASSIGTGAEKLFF.

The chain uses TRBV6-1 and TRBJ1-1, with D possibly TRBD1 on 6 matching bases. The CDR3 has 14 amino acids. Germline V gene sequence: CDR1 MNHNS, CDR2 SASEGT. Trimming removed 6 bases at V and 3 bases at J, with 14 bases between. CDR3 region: CASSEGDEDTEAFF. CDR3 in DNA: TGTGCCAGCAGCGAGGGGGATGAGGACACTGAAGCTTTCTTT.

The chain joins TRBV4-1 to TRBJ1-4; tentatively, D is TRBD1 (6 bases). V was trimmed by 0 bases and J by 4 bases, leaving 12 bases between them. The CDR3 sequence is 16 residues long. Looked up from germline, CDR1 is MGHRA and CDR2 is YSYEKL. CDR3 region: CASSQEFARGNEKLFF. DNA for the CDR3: TGCGCCAGCAGCCAAGAATTTGCCAGGGGTAATGAAAAACTGTTTTTT.

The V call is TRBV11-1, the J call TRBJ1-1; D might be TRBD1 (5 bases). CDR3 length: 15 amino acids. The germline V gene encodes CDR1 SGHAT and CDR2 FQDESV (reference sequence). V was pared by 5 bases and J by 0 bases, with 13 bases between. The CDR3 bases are TGTGCCAGCAGCCGCTCGGGGGACGTGAACACTGAAGCTTTCTTT. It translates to CASSRSGDVNTEAFF.

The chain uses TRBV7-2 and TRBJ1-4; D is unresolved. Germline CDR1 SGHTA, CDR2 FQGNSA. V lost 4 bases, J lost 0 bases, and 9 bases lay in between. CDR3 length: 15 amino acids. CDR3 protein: CASSSFRATNEKLFF. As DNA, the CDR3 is TGTGCCAGCAGCTCGTTCCGGGCAACTAATGAAAAACTGTTTTTT.

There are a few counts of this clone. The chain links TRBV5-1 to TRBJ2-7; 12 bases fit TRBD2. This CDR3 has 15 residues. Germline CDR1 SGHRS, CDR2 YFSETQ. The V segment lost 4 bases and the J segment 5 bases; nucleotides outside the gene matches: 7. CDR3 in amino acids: CASSVTSGSIHEQYF. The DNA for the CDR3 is TGCGCCAGCAGCGTGACTAGCGGGAGTATCCACGAGCAGTACTTC.